This TCR beta chain was identified during a study of T cell changes during pregnancy in multiple sclerosis (dated by TCRdb to between 2017 and 2020). The study in broad terms: The study examined how the T cell repertoire changed over the course of pregnancy in women with multiple sclerosis.

To note about this clone: No antigen is known for it. Base qualities are not at hand, and no much larger clone is one base apart.

The library was generated by the immunoSEQ multiplex PCR assay. Sourced from immuneACCESS, this table was stored by TCRdb with only in-frame sequences that have V and J called. A share of the clones is absent; for the studies checked, an unresolved V gene accounts for under half, and the remainder has no known explanation. Counted in this sample were about 41,000 clones; 80% to 90% of them appeared once. Roughly 4.9% of the sample lies in the top ten. V is shortened by 3 bases, J by 7 bases, and the region joining them spans 19 bases. The germline V gene provides CDR1 LGHNA and CDR2 YSLEER. The CDR3 has 15 amino acids, counting the end cysteine and phenylalanine. The only DNA kept is the CDR3, 45 bases in frame from the first base.

The specimen comprised peripheral blood, sampled in the first trimester of pregnancy. The origin of this receptor is a female donor in good health, enrolled as a control in a pregnancy study. The rearrangement combines TRBV4-3 with TRBJ2-7; TRBD2 could be the D gene, as 6 bases match. The DNA reads as follows: TGCGCCAGCAGCCAGGAGGCGTTTGGGGCGGGGGAGCAGTACTTC. Its protein reads: CASSQEAFGAGEQYF.